These T cell receptor beta chains were read from a single sample in a study of blood T cell repertoires in COVID-19. The data were produced by immunoSEQ multiplex PCR, yet TCRdb's version contains in-frame clones alone and is incomplete. The data hold about 110,000 clones, with 88% observed a single time. Sequencing was performed on peripheral blood. Source of these receptors: a human donor in a cohort sampled during active COVID-19. Both conserved end residues are trimmed from each CDR3. Each record gives: V gene, CDR3 protein.

TRBV6-5	ASSYADRGPYEQY
TRBV6-6	ASSPGQVNTEAF
TRBV30	AWRMSHNTGELF
TRBV6-5	ASSRRVGNQPQH
TRBV10-1	ASSETRQPQH
TRBV2	ASSEASNTGELF
TRBV27	ASKSGLAAYNEQF
TRBV4-1	ASSQGTGDPYEQY
TRBV5-1	ASSPWTGNYGYT
TRBV7-6	ASSRGVNTEAF
TRBV6-5	ARQGTGLNTEAF
TRBV2	AQQGGGFRTDTQY
TRBV6-5	ASSYSIFGRGSPLH
TRBV28	ASSLRRRQIGTKNIQY
TRBV6-1	ASSEVAGYNEQF
TRBV3-1/TRBV3-2	ASRKGGRSQPQH
TRBV6-5	ASSFPRDRLYNEQF
TRBV5-1	ARSWAGGEWNEQF
TRBV5-1	ASSAKAGGEDTQY
TRBV5-1	ASSGGDRQHEQY
TRBV13	ASSLELGLDHSDEQF
TRBV19	ASSILTGSSYGYT
TRBV6-6	ASSTSRAGSPQH
TRBV4-1	ASSQESRRVGSPLH
TRBV11-1	ASSLRLASYEQY
TRBV7-9	ASSPDRGSEAF
TRBV3-1/TRBV3-2	ASSQRLLADNEQF
TRBV27	ASSSTRSGNTIY
TRBV6-5	ASSPGLSYEQY
TRBV6-5	ASSYTTGIDQPQH
TRBV3-1/TRBV3-2	ASSQDRDRRSTEAF